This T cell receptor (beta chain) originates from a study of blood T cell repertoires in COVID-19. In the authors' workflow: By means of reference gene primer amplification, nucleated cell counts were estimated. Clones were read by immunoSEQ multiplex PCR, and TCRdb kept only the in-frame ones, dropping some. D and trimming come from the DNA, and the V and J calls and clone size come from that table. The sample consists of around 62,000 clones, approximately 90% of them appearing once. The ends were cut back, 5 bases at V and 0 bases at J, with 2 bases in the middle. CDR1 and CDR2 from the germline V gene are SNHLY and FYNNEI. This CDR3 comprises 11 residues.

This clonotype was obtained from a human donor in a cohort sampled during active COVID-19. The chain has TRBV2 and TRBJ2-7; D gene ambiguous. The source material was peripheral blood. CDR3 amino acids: CASSYSYEQYF. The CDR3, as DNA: TGTGCCAGCAGTTACTCCTACGAGCAGTACTTC.